This T cell receptor beta chain was sequenced for a study of post-analysis software for immune sequencing data. Regarding the study as a whole: Compared with controls, patients had more of about 5 TRBV segments, including TRBV5-6, TRBV5-1 and TRBV20-1. Clustering by F measure revealed strong co-clustering among samples prepared together in one batch.

As regards this clonotype: Its antigen remains unknown.

Germline V gene lookup returns CDR1 DFQATT and CDR2 SNEGSKA (reference sequence). Trimming removed 2 bases from V and 7 bases from J, with 9 bases in between. The CDR3 spans 12 residues. The TCR beta cDNA libraries carried unique molecular identifiers. Each CDR3 protein gets one entry after TCRdb re-called the PCR reads with MiXCR. The repertoire holds roughly 700,000 distinct CDR3 sequences, with about 32% as singletons. The specimen was blood. This receptor was identified in a girl aged 5-17 years with multiple sclerosis. The V and J genes are TRBV20-1 and TRBJ1-5; D ambiguous. CDR3 region: CSARSVLQPQHF. CDR3 bases: TGCAGTGCTAGATCAGTTTTGCAGCCCCAGCATTTT.